This T cell receptor (beta chain) was observed in a study of post-analysis software for immune sequencing data. In the study overall: Progressive-relapsing, secondary progressive and relapsing-remitting multiple sclerosis were among the disease courses included.

CDR1 is MGHDK, CDR2 SYGVNS, per germline. The CDR3 is 14 residues long. With respect to this clonotype: Its antigen is currently unknown. One junction end does not reproduce the germline sequence, and a read error may be involved.

Tagging with unique molecular identifiers was a feature of the TCR beta cDNA libraries. There were roughly 0.95 to 11 million T cells, and about half a million cDNA molecules came from them. TCRdb analysed the PCR reads with MiXCR anew, one entry per CDR3 protein. The sample includes 600,000 to 700,000 distinct CDR3 sequences, around 60% seen only once; the top ten take approximately 11%. General study results and limits: Patients carried roughly 5 TRBV segments more frequently than controls did, and TRBV5-6, TRBV5-1 and TRBV20-1 were among them. By F measure, samples from a shared preparation batch strongly co-clustered.

Material: blood. The V and J genes are TRBV25-1 and TRBJ1-4; D is perhaps TRBD1 (6 bases). The TCR sequence derives from a girl aged 2 to 10 with multiple sclerosis. The CDR3 loop reads CASREYEGGEKLFF. The CDR3 nucleotides are TGTGCCAGCAGGGAATACGAGGGGGGTGAAAAACTGTTTTTT. Full variable domain (remainder filled in from reference TRBV25-1 and TRBJ1-4): EADIYQTPRYLVIGTGKKITLECSQTMGHDKMYWYQQDPGMELHLIHYSYGVNSTEKGDLSSESTVSRIRTEHFPLTLESARPSHTSQYLCASREYEGGEKLFFGSGTQLSVL.